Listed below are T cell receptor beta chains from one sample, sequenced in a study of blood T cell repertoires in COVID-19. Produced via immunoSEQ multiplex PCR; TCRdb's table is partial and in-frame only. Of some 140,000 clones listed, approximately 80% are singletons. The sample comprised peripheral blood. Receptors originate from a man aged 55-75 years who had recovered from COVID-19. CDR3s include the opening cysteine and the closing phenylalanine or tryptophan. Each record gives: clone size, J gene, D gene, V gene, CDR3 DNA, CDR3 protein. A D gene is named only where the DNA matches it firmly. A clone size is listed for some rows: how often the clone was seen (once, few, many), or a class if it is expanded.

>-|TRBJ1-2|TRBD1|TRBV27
TGTGCCAGCAGCCCCCCCCCGGGACAGGGGGCGGCTGGCTACACCTTC
CASSPPPGQGAAGYTF
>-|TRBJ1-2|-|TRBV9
TGTGCCAGCAGCGTAGATTCAAGGGAGCATGGCTACACCTTC
CASSVDSREHGYTF
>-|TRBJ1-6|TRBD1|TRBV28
TGTGCCAGCAGTCCCCTGACAGGGCGTTCACCCCTCCACTTT
CASSPLTGRSPLHF
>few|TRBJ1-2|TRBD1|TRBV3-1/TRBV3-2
TGTGCCAGCAGCCAGGGACAGGGGGTTTTCGACTATGGCTACACCTTC
CASSQGQGVFDYGYTF
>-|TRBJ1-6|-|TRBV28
TGTGCCAGCACCCTACTGGGGACATTCGGTTCACCCCTCCACTTT
CASTLLGTFGSPLHF
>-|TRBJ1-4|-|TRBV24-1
TGTGCCACCAGTGAGGGAGAGCTAACAACTAATGAAAAACTGTTTTTT
CATSEGELTTNEKLFF
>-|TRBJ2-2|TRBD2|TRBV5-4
TGTGCCAGCAGCCTGGGTGGGACTAGCGGAAACGGGGAGCTGTTTTTT
CASSLGGTSGNGELFF
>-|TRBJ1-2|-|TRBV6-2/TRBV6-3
TGTGCCAGCAGTTACTCGACAGTTGGCTACACCTTC
CASSYSTVGYTF
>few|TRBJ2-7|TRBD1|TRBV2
TGTGCCAGCAGTGTACAGGGGTACGAGCAGTACTTC
CASSVQGYEQYF
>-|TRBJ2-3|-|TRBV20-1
TGCAGTGCTGGTGGGGGGACGGGAGAGGCAGATACGCAGTATTTT
CSAGGGTGEADTQYF
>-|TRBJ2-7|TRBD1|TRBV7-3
TGTGCCAGCAGCTCCGGGACAGGCTACGAGCAGTACTTC
CASSSGTGYEQYF
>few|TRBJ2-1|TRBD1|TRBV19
TGTGCCAGTAGTATATGGGCGACGAGGGGGCTCAATGAGCAGTTCTTC
CASSIWATRGLNEQFF
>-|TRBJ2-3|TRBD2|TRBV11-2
TGTGCCAGCAGTCCCCTTAGCGGGGGGGCAGATACGCAGTATTTT
CASSPLSGGADTQYF
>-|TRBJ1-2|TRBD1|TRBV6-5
TGTGCCAGCAGTTACTCCGCAGGGGGCTCTCGATATGGCTACACCTTC
CASSYSAGGSRYGYTF
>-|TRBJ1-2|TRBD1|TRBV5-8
TGTGCCAGCAGCCCGGGACAGGGGACGGGCGGCTACACCTTC
CASSPGQGTGGYTF
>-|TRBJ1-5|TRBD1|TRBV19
TGTGCCAGTAGTCCGACAGGGAGAGAACAGCCCCAGCATTTT
CASSPTGREQPQHF
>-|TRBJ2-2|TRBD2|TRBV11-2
TGTGCCAGCAGCTTAGGGGCTAGCGGGAGCGCAGTTGACACCGGGGAGCTGTTTTTT
CASSLGASGSAVDTGELFF
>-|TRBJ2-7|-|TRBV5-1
TGCGCCAGCAGCTTGGGTCTAGACTACGAGCAGTACTTC
CASSLGLDYEQYF